The rows below give T cell receptor beta chains drawn from one sample of a study of blood T cell repertoires in COVID-19. Clones were sequenced by immunoSEQ multiplex PCR, and TCRdb holds only the in-frame ones, with some missing. The table includes 200,000 to 250,000 clones, 70% to 90% detected once. The specimen was peripheral blood. These receptors were obtained from a man aged 60-69 years with acute or convalescent COVID-19. Each CDR3 is given with its conserved first and last residue. The D gene is left open where the match is weak. The size entry is marked missing in some rows and otherwise reads once, few, many or a size class.

J	length	D	size	V	DNA	CDR3
TRBJ2-1	15	TRBD2	.	TRBV4-3	TGCGCCAGCAGCCAGACTAGCGGAGGGGGCAATGAGCAGTTCTTC	CASSQTSGGGNEQFF
TRBJ1-1	15	.	.	TRBV7-8	TGTGCCAGCAGCTCCGCGGGGGGAGCTTACACTGAAGCTTTCTTT	CASSSAGGAYTEAFF
TRBJ1-5	14	.	.	TRBV19	TGTGCCAGTAGTATTAACAGTCCTAATCAGCCCCAGCATTTT	CASSINSPNQPQHF
TRBJ2-1	15	TRBD1	.	TRBV6-2/TRBV6-3	TGTGCCAGCAGTAACCGGGACAGGGGGCGCTGGGAGCAGTTCTTC	CASSNRDRGRWEQFF
TRBJ1-1	17	TRBD1	.	TRBV7-3	TGTGCCAGCAGCTCCCGAGGGACAGGGGCAGGTTATACTGAAGCTTTCTTT	CASSSRGTGAGYTEAFF
TRBJ1-5	16	TRBD1	.	TRBV18	TGTGCCAGCTCACCACCGGGACAGGTTCCTTATCAGCCCCAGCATTTT	CASSPPGQVPYQPQHF
TRBJ1-1	14	.	.	TRBV9	TGTGCCAGCAGCGTAGCTTTCAGGGACACTGAAGCTTTCTTT	CASSVAFRDTEAFF
TRBJ1-1	15	TRBD1	.	TRBV24-1	TGTGCCACCAGATCGGGACAGGGCTTGAACACTGAAGCTTTCTTT	CATRSGQGLNTEAFF
TRBJ2-7	15	.	.	TRBV7-9	TGTGCCAGCAGCTTAGGGTCAACAGGGTCGGGGGAGCAGTACTTC	CASSLGSTGSGEQYF
TRBJ2-3	15	.	.	TRBV7-8	TGTGCCAGCAGCCTGGACTTGCCTAGCACAGATACGCAGTATTTT	CASSLDLPSTDTQYF
TRBJ2-5	14	.	once	TRBV5-1	TGCGCCAGCAGCTTGGACAGGGGAGGAGAGACCCAGTACTTC	CASSLDRGGETQYF
TRBJ2-5	14	TRBD2	.	TRBV28	TGTGCCAGCATGTTAGCGGGCTTCACGGAGGACCAGTACTTC	CASMLAGFTEDQYF
TRBJ2-3	15	TRBD2	.	TRBV28	TGTGCCAGCAGCCAGCTAGCGGACCCCACAGATACGCAGTATTTT	CASSQLADPTDTQYF
TRBJ2-3	15	.	.	TRBV7-2	TGTGCCAGCAGCTTAGATCGGGGGAGCACAGATACGCAGTATTTT	CASSLDRGSTDTQYF
TRBJ2-2	13	.	.	TRBV19	TGTGCCGGTGGGAGGAGGGACACCGGGGAGCTGTTTTTT	CAGGRRDTGELFF
TRBJ2-1	11	.	.	TRBV19	TGTGCCAGTAACGGGGGGCAGGAGCAGTTCTTC	CASNGGQEQFF
TRBJ2-7	16	TRBD2	.	TRBV27	TGTGCCAGCAGTTTACTAGCGGGACGGGAAGTCTACGAGCAGTACTTC	CASSLLAGREVYEQYF
TRBJ1-1	16	TRBD1	.	TRBV25-1	TGTGCCAGCAGTGAACTGACAGGGGGGAAGAACACTGAAGCTTTCTTT	CASSELTGGKNTEAFF
TRBJ2-2	16	TRBD2	once	TRBV11-2	TGTGCCAGCAGCTCCAAAGCGGGGTGGAACACCGGGGAGCTGTTTTTT	CASSSKAGWNTGELFF
TRBJ1-1	14	.	.	TRBV3-1/TRBV3-2	TGTGCCAGCAGTTGGCAGGGGAAGAACACTGAAGCTTTCTTT	CASSWQGKNTEAFF
TRBJ2-3	15	.	.	TRBV3-1/TRBV3-2	TGTGCCAGCAGCCAATCGAGGAGAGAGGCGGATACGCAGTATTTT	CASSQSRREADTQYF
TRBJ2-7	15	TRBD2	.	TRBV19	TGTGCCAGTAGTACCCCCCGAGCGGGGACCTACGAGCAGTACTTC	CASSTPRAGTYEQYF
TRBJ2-1	14	.	.	TRBV24-1	TGTGCCACCAGTGATTTGACGAAGCTGAATGAGCAGTTCTTC	CATSDLTKLNEQFF
TRBJ2-3	17	TRBD2	.	TRBV11-2	TGTGCCAGCAGCTTAGTCGGGATAGCGGGACGCACAGATACGCAGTATTTT	CASSLVGIAGRTDTQYF
TRBJ1-1	17	.	few	TRBV10-3	TGTGCCATCAGTGAAGCCATGGGGGGGCGCGGGGACACTGAAGCTTTCTTT	CAISEAMGGRGDTEAFF
TRBJ1-5	15	TRBD1	few	TRBV4-2	TGTGCCAGCAGAACTGGGACAGGGGACAATCAGCCCCAGCATTTT	CASRTGTGDNQPQHF
TRBJ2-7	16	.	.	TRBV5-5	TGTGCCAGCAGCCGGACGGGGGGCGTCAACTCCTACGAGCAGTACTTC	CASSRTGGVNSYEQYF
TRBJ2-7	14	.	.	TRBV9	TGTGCCAGCAGCGTGATAGGCAGGGTCGAGGAGCAGTACTTC	CASSVIGRVEEQYF
TRBJ1-4	13	TRBD1	.	TRBV6-5	TGTGCCAGCAGTTTGGACAGGGATGAAAAACTGTTTTTT	CASSLDRDEKLFF
TRBJ2-7	14	TRBD2	.	TRBV5-5	TGTGCCAGCAGCTTGGGCGGGGGTTTGTACGAGCAGTACTTC	CASSLGGGLYEQYF
TRBJ2-1	14	TRBD1	.	TRBV11-3	TGTGCCAGCAGCAAGGGGGCTGCATACAATGAGCAGTTCTTC	CASSKGAAYNEQFF
TRBJ1-2	13	.	few	TRBV28	TGTGCCAGCAGTTTAGGGGGCCGATATGGCTACACCTTC	CASSLGGRYGYTF
TRBJ2-5	17	TRBD2	.	TRBV9	TGTGCCAGCAGCGTCACTAGCGGGAGCAGTAGGCAAGAGACCCAGTACTTC	CASSVTSGSSRQETQYF
TRBJ1-1	12	TRBD1	few	TRBV18	TGTGCCAGCTCCCAGGGGGTTACTGAAGCTTTCTTT	CASSQGVTEAFF
TRBJ1-4	15	.	.	TRBV7-2	TGTGCCAGCAGCCTGGACTTATCTCTCCATGAAAAACTGTTTTTT	CASSLDLSLHEKLFF
TRBJ2-3	16	.	.	TRBV29-1	TGCAGCGTTGTTCTCTTATCGCTAGCCGTTCGGGGTACGCAGTATTTT	CSVVLLSLAVRGTQYF
TRBJ1-2	13	TRBD1	few	TRBV19	TGTGCCAGTAGTCTGGACAGGATCGTCGGCTACACCTTC	CASSLDRIVGYTF
TRBJ2-1	16	TRBD2	.	TRBV9	TGTGCCAGCAGCGACGGAACCTGGAGCGGGAGTAATGAGCAGTTCTTC	CASSDGTWSGSNEQFF
TRBJ2-5	14	TRBD1	once	TRBV11-2	TGTGCCAGCAGCCCCTCAGGGGGCCAAGAGACCCAGTACTTC	CASSPSGGQETQYF
TRBJ2-5	13	TRBD2	.	TRBV7-8	TGTGCCAGCAGCCGCCGGGAGGGGGAGACCCAGTACTTC	CASSRREGETQYF
TRBJ2-7	14	.	.	TRBV5-1	TGCGCCAGCAGCTTCCGACAGGCTTCCTACGAGCAGTACTTC	CASSFRQASYEQYF
TRBJ1-1	15	TRBD1	.	TRBV7-2	TGTGCCAGCAGCCCATGGACAGGGGTGAACACTGAAGCTTTCTTT	CASSPWTGVNTEAFF
TRBJ2-1	15	.	.	TRBV5-1	TGCGCCAGCAGCAATCGGGAGTTGGGGAACAATGAGCAGTTCTTC	CASSNRELGNNEQFF
TRBJ1-1	16	TRBD1	.	TRBV18	TGTGCCAGCTCACCAAGGGGACAGGCCCAGGTGACTGAAGCTTTCTTT	CASSPRGQAQVTEAFF
TRBJ2-5	16	TRBD1	.	TRBV9	TGTGCCAGCAGCGTAGGCGCCGCCAGGGGGCCGGAGACCCAGTACTTC	CASSVGAARGPETQYF
TRBJ2-5	15	.	.	TRBV11-3	TGTGCCAGCAGCTTAGATTCGGGACAAGGAGAGACCCAGTACTTC	CASSLDSGQGETQYF
TRBJ2-7	16	TRBD1	.	TRBV7-6	TGTGCCAGCAGTTCCTCCCCCGGGACAGGGTTGTTGGGGCAGTACTTC	CASSSSPGTGLLGQYF
TRBJ1-6	17	TRBD1	few	TRBV28	TGTGCCAGCAGTTTGATCCCCCTAACAGGGGACCTGTCACCCCTCCACTTT	CASSLIPLTGDLSPLHF
TRBJ2-2	16	TRBD2	.	TRBV7-9	TGTGCCAGCAGCCGAGGACTAGCGCCGGGTGGCGGGGAGCTGTTTTTT	CASSRGLAPGGGELFF
TRBJ2-7	14	TRBD1	once	TRBV10-3	TGTGCCATCAGTGAGGGCAGGGGGCGATACGAGCAGTACTTC	CAISEGRGRYEQYF
TRBJ2-1	16	TRBD1	.	TRBV11-3	TGTGCCAGCAGCTCCGGACAGGCGAGCTCCTACAATGAGCAGTTCTTC	CASSSGQASSYNEQFF
TRBJ1-2	14	.	.	TRBV19	TGTGCCAGTACTCCAGAGGGAGGGACGTATGGCTACACCTTC	CASTPEGGTYGYTF
TRBJ2-3	13	.	few	TRBV29-1	TGCAGCGTCTTCCCGGGACTTTCAGATACGCAGTATTTT	CSVFPGLSDTQYF
TRBJ2-7	12	.	once	TRBV14	TGTGCCAGCAGCCATACAGGGAGCGAGCAGTACTTC	CASSHTGSEQYF